The 25 T cell receptor beta chains below come from one sample, sequenced in a study of cytomegalovirus exposure and HLA in healthy donors. PCR employed 60 Vbeta and 13 Jbeta primers. Sequencing used immunoSEQ multiplex PCR; TCRdb keeps in-frame clones, though not all of them. The sample shows over 200,000 clones, 82% of them seen only once. Sequenced material: PBMCs. The origin of the receptors is a woman aged 35 to 49 in good health and CMV-seropositive.

The chain combines TRBV5-8 with TRBJ1-5; D is unclear. Trimming cost V 0 bases and J 6 bases, with 4 bases left between them. Per the germline V gene, CDR1 is SGHTS and CDR2 is YDEGEE. The CDR3 totals 12 residues. The CDR3 coding sequence is TGTGCCAGCAGCTTGGCCTCTCAGCCCCAGCATTTT. This sequence encodes CASSLASQPQHF.

The rearrangement uses TRBV28 and TRBJ2-7; TRBD1 matches at 8 bases. There are 15 residues in the CDR3. CDR1 is MDHEN, CDR2 SYDVKM, per germline. V gave up 6 bases and J gave up 7 bases; unmatched junction bases: 14. This CDR3 reads CASSPRGQRRREQYF. The CDR3, as DNA: TGTGCCAGCAGCCCCAGGGGGCAGCGTCGTCGGGAGCAGTACTTC.

Written as DNA, the CDR3 is TGCGCCAGCAGCCTTACAAGTTACACAGATACGCAGTATTTT. Encoded protein: CASSLTSYTDTQYF. This chain uses TRBV4-1 with TRBJ2-3; D not certain. Trimming shortened V by 4 bases and J by 2 bases, and 10 bases separated the two germline ends. CDR3 length: 14 residues. Germline-derived CDR1 and CDR2 are MGHRA and YSYEKL.

The V and J genes are TRBV7-2 and TRBJ1-2; 7 nucleotides align to TRBD1. The CDR3 extends over 15 amino acids. Germline CDR1 is SGHTA and CDR2 is FQGNSA. V lost 5 bases, J lost 9 bases, and 15 bases stayed unmatched. The CDR3 DNA sequence: TGTGCCAGCAGCCCCATCGGGACAGACGGTAATAGCTACACCTTC. This gives the protein CASSPIGTDGNSYTF. Combining the CDR3 with reference TRBV7-2 and TRBJ1-2 gives the whole variable domain GAGVSQSPSNKVTEKGKDVELRCDPISGHTALYWYRQSLGQGLEFLIYFQGNSAPDKSGLPSDRFSAERTGGSVSTLTIQRTQQEDSAVYLCASSPIGTDGNSYTFGSGTRLTVV.

This chain links TRBV11-2 with TRBJ2-1; D not resolved. This CDR3 has 13 residues. Per the germline V gene, CDR1 is SGHAT and CDR2 is FQNNGV. The V gene lost 0 bases and the J gene lost 7 bases, with 7 bases spanning the gap. The CDR3 DNA reads TGTGCCAGCAGCTTAGATTGGCCTAATGAGCAGTTCTTC. It specifies CASSLDWPNEQFF.

The V gene is TRBV11-3, the J gene TRBJ2-3, with TRBD2 matching 7 bases. The V gene's germline CDR1 is SGHNT and CDR2 YENEEA. The trim removed 1 base at V and 4 bases at J, leaving 8 bases unmatched. This CDR3 spans 16 amino acids. The CDR3 bases are TGTGCCAGCAGCTTAGGATCGGTGGGGAGGGCAGATACGCAGTATTTT. Protein sequence: CASSLGSVGRADTQYF.

This sequence joins TRBV18 and TRBJ2-5, with 8 positions matching TRBD1. The V segment lost 2 bases and the J segment 5 bases; nucleotides outside the gene matches: 7. The CDR3 consists of 15 residues. Germline V CDR1 and CDR2: KGHSH, LQKENI. The CDR3: CASSPGQGTVETQYF. CDR3 in DNA: TGTGCCAGCTCACCAGGACAGGGAACAGTGGAGACCCAGTACTTC.

The rearrangement links TRBV2 to TRBJ1-2; 7 bases line up with TRBD1. The CDR3 is 13 residues long. Germline V gene lookup returns CDR1 SNHLY and CDR2 FYNNEI. V was clipped by 6 bases and J by 8 bases; unmatched bases: 9. CDR3 coding DNA: TGTGCCAGCAGCCACGGGACAGAGGACGGCTACACCTTC. This gives the protein CASSHGTEDGYTF.

The V gene is TRBV7-2, the J gene TRBJ1-1, with D perhaps TRBD1 (6 bases). CDR3 length: 15 amino acids. Trimming took 4 bases from V and 7 from J, leaving 19 bases between them. The germline gives CDR1 SGHTA, CDR2 FQGNSA. Here the CDR3 DNA reads TGTGCCAGCAGCTACCCGCCGGGACACGGAGTTGAAGCTTTCTTT. Translated, it gives CASSYPPGHGVEAFF.

The chain has TRBV29-1 and TRBJ2-7; TRBD1 agrees at 11 bases. In germline, CDR1 is SQVTM, CDR2 ANQGSEA. V dropped 5 bases and J dropped 6; count of bases not matched to a gene: 6. The CDR3 covers 13 residues. CDR3 DNA: TGCAGCGTTACCGGGACAGGGGGAGTCGAGCAGTACTTC. It is translated as CSVTGTGGVEQYF.

About this clone itself: The junction differs from germline at one of its ends, possibly a read error. The chain uses TRBV4-1 and TRBJ1-1, with 10 bases identical to TRBD1. This CDR3 has 16 amino acids. Looked up from germline, CDR1 is MGHRA and CDR2 is YSYEKL. CDR3 nucleotides: TGCGCCAGCAGCCAAGATCTGGGACAGGGGAACCCTGAAGCTTTCTTT. This gives the protein CASSQDLGQGNPEAFF.

This chain connects TRBV5-4 to TRBJ2-3, with D perhaps matching TRBD2 (6 bases). The CDR3 is 15 amino acids. Trimming shortened V by 0 bases and J by 2 bases, and 10 bases separated the two germline ends. Germline V CDR1 and CDR2: SGHNT, YYREEE (reference sequence). Here the CDR3 DNA reads TGTGCCAGCAGCTTGGGCGGGGCACCCACAGATACGCAGTATTTT. Its protein is CASSLGGAPTDTQYF.

This chain connects TRBV9 to TRBJ1-3; 7 bases match TRBD1. The V gene end was trimmed by 4 bases and the J gene end by 4 bases; junction bases not matched to a gene: 8. CDR3 length: 15 residues. Germline V CDR1 and CDR2: SGDLS, YYNGEE. CDR3 amino acids: CASSTTPTGGNTIYF. The DNA for the CDR3 is TGTGCCAGCAGCACGACCCCGACAGGGGGAAACACCATATATTTT.

The chain links TRBV18 to TRBJ2-3, with 9 bases lining up with TRBD2. Per the germline V gene, CDR1 is KGHSH and CDR2 is LQKENI. V shed 6 bases, J shed 0 bases, and the junction held 7 bases outside the gene matches. This CDR3 has 16 residues. CDR3 amino acids: CASSQTSGTSTDTQYF. DNA for the CDR3: TGTGCCAGCTCGCAGACTAGCGGTACTAGCACAGATACGCAGTATTTT.

Only a few counts were recorded for this clone. The rearrangement uses TRBV27 and TRBJ2-7; D possibly corresponds to TRBD1 (7 bases). The V gene lost 8 bases and the J gene lost 3 bases, with 17 bases spanning the gap. The CDR3 sequence is 14 residues long. Germline V gene lookup returns CDR1 MNHEY and CDR2 SMNVEV (reference sequence). DNA for the CDR3: TGTGCCAGCCGAGGGGCAGGGGGGATCTACGAGCAGTACTTC. This sequence encodes CASRGAGGIYEQYF.

This clone was seen a few times. V usage is TRBV30 and J usage is TRBJ2-7; 9 bases line up with TRBD1. CDR3 size: 14 residues. The V segment lost 4 bases and the J segment 6 bases; nucleotides outside the gene matches: 10. The germline V gene encodes CDR1 GTSNPN and CDR2 SVGIG (reference sequence). CDR3: CAWTRDRASGEQYF. The CDR3 DNA reads as TGTGCCTGGACTAGGGACAGGGCATCGGGCGAGCAGTACTTC.

The chain carries TRBV19 and TRBJ1-5; D is perhaps TRBD1 (5 bases). The V gene lost 1 base and the J gene lost 5 bases, with 9 bases spanning the gap. CDR1 is LNHDA and CDR2 is SQIVND in the germline V gene (reference sequence). The CDR3 totals 14 residues. CDR3 DNA: TGTGCCAGTAGTATAGGACAGCCCCATCAGCCCCAGCATTTT. Its protein is CASSIGQPHQPQHF.

As to this clone: One end of the junction fails to match germline, which may point to a read error. V usage is TRBV7-9 and J usage is TRBJ2-7, with 14 bases fitting TRBD2. This CDR3 has 18 residues. The germline V gene encodes CDR1 SEHNR and CDR2 FQNEAQ (reference sequence). The CDR3 region is CSSSPSGLAGEDSYEQYF. The CDR3 bases are TGTTCCAGCAGCCCCTCGGGACTAGCGGGAGAGGATAGCTACGAGCAGTACTTC.

The chain uses TRBV5-1 and TRBJ2-1; 9 nucleotides agree with TRBD1. Trimming cost V 4 bases and J 3 bases; bases outside gene matches: 14. The germline CDR1 and CDR2 sequences are SGHRS and YFSETQ. The CDR3 has 18 amino acids. CDR3 protein: CASSRQTTQGASYNEQFF. Here the CDR3 DNA reads TGCGCCAGCAGCCGACAGACCACACAGGGGGCCAGCTACAATGAGCAGTTCTTC.

This chain connects TRBV18 to TRBJ2-3; TRBD1 matches 7 bases. CDR3 length: 14 amino acids. V was clipped by 3 bases and J by 4 bases; unmatched bases: 4. Germline V gene lookup returns CDR1 KGHSH and CDR2 LQKENI. CDR3 coding DNA: TGTGCCAGCTCACCCCGGCAGGGGGCAGATACGCAGTATTTT. Translating gives CASSPRQGADTQYF.

The chain employs TRBV19 and TRBJ1-2; possible D gene TRBD1, 5 bases. Germline CDR1 reads LNHDA; CDR2 reads SQIVND (reference sequence). Trimming took 3 bases from V and 2 from J, leaving 13 bases between them. The CDR3 has 15 amino acids. This chain's CDR3 is CASSINAPGNYGYTF. In nucleotides, the CDR3 is TGTGCCAGTAGTATCAATGCCCCAGGGAACTATGGCTACACCTTC. Full variable domain (rest looked up from reference TRBV19 and TRBJ1-2): DGGITQSPKYLFRKEGQNVTLSCEQNLNHDAMYWYRQDPGQGLRLIYYSQIVNDFQKGDIAEGYSVSREKKESFPLTVTSAQKNPTAFYLCASSINAPGNYGYTFGSGTRLTVV.

The CDR3 DNA reads as TGCAGCGTTGTGCTCGGGACAAACACCGGGGAGCTGTTTTTT. It yields the protein CSVVLGTNTGELFF. The chain combines TRBV29-1 with TRBJ2-2, with a possible D match to TRBD1 (6 bases). The CDR3 extends over 14 amino acids. Trimming took off 4 bases at V and 2 bases at J, with 11 bases between the two ends. CDR1 is SQVTM and CDR2 is ANQGSEA in the germline V gene.

The rearrangement links TRBV5-4 to TRBJ2-1; 8 nucleotides match TRBD2. The CDR3 has 15 residues. The germline CDR1 and CDR2 sequences are SGHNT and YYREEE (reference sequence). Germline trimming cut 4 bases from V and 9 bases from J; bases unmatched to any gene: 12. The CDR3 region has the DNA TGTGCCAGCAGCCTCCCGGGGGGGGCATCGCGTGAGCAGTTCTTC. It specifies CASSLPGGASREQFF.

This clone came up a few times. This chain links TRBV19 with TRBJ2-3; 9 nucleotides agree with TRBD1. The CDR3 is 15 amino acids. V lost 5 bases to trimming and J lost 7 bases; unmatched junction nucleotides: 10. The germline CDR1 and CDR2 sequences are LNHDA and SQIVND (reference sequence). As DNA, the CDR3 is TGTGCCAGTAGTGTCGGACAGGGGAGGTCAAATACGCAGTATTTT. Translating gives CASSVGQGRSNTQYF.

The V and J genes are TRBV19 and TRBJ2-3; TRBD1 matches at 9 bases. Looked up from germline, CDR1 is LNHDA and CDR2 is SQIVND (reference sequence). V shed 3 bases, J shed 3 bases, and the junction held 4 bases outside the gene matches. The CDR3 has 15 amino acids. The CDR3 bases are TGTGCCAGTAGTATTGGACAGGGGAGAACAGATACGCAGTATTTT. Residues: CASSIGQGRTDTQYF.